This TCR beta chain originates from a study of OX40 agonist ivuxolimab in advanced cancers. Overall study context: Six ivuxolimab dose levels, 0.01 to 10 mg/kg, were given intravenously every 2 weeks.

In the case of this clone: Its cognate antigen is unknown.

Study-wide results and caveats: Some of the nonresponding patients also showed low levels of normalized T-cell clonal expansion. CD4+ and CD8+ T cells in blood underwent clonal expansion by week 6 at 0.1 to 3.0 mg/kg.

Produced via immunoSEQ multiplex PCR; TCRdb's table is partial and in-frame only. The sample has about 120,000 clones; around 93% are singletons. The CDR3 extends over 20 amino acids. The germline V gene encodes CDR1 MDHEN and CDR2 SYDVKM. The ends were cut back, 1 base at V and 6 bases at J, with 28 bases in the middle. This TCR derives from an adult with an advanced solid tumor such as melanoma, head and neck, liver or kidney cancer. V is TRBV28 and J is TRBJ2-1; the D gene is possibly TRBD1 (6 bases). Here the sequenced sample was CD4+ or CD8+ T cells sorted from blood, taken in a trial of the OX40 agonist ivuxolimab. DNA of the CDR3: TGTGCCAGCAGTTTATCCGTGGGGGCGAGGCAACAGAGGGGGTCCAATGAGCAGTTCTTC. Protein sequence: CASSLSVGARQQRGSNEQFF.